This TCR beta chain is from a study of blood T cell repertoires in COVID-19. In its sample, this clone was seen once. Germline V gene data show CDR1 as MGHRA and CDR2 as YSYEKL. This CDR3 spans 15 amino acids. V lost 0 bases, J lost 2 bases, and 9 bases lay in between. Profiling relied on immunoSEQ multiplex PCR, and the TCRdb table lists in-frame clones only, not all of them. The table includes roughly 380,000 clones, 75% to 90% detected once. Source material: peripheral blood. This TCR derives from a woman aged 35 to 49 with COVID-19, enrolled during active disease. The chain carries TRBV4-1 and TRBJ2-3; maybe TRBD1 (6 bases). The DNA for the CDR3 is TGCGCCAGCAGCCAAGAAGGGGGTAACACAGATACGCAGTATTTT. It encodes CASSQEGGNTDTQYF.